Reported below is one TCR beta chain. The data belong to a study of blood T cell repertoires in COVID-19. Profiling relied on immunoSEQ multiplex PCR, and the TCRdb table lists in-frame clones only, not all of them. The sample has roughly 100,000 clones, roughly nine tenths seen once; the top ten hold about 3.5%. Trimming shortened V by 4 bases and J by 0 bases, and 10 bases separated the two germline ends. CDR1 and CDR2 from the germline V gene are SGHVS and FQNEAQ. CDR3 length: 16 residues. The V call is TRBV7-8, the J call TRBJ2-6; TRBD1 is a possible D gene (6 bases). The material sequenced was peripheral blood. The receptor was derived from a woman between 55 and 75 years old with acute or convalescent COVID-19. CDR3 residues: CASSSTGFSGANVLTF. In DNA form, the CDR3 reads TGTGCCAGCAGCTCTACAGGGTTCTCTGGGGCCAACGTCCTGACTTTC.